A single sample gave rise to the 11 T cell receptor beta chains below, sequenced in a study of cytotoxic CD8 clonotypes in ibrutinib-treated CLL. Some clones are missing from TCRdb's copy, which holds only in-frame ones; the method was immunoSEQ multiplex PCR. Here the sample spans about 180,000 clones, about 84% being singletons. The specimen comprised PBMCs, sampled after 24 months of ibrutinib treatment. These receptors all stem from a human donor with chronic lymphocytic leukemia.

This chain links TRBV7-8 with TRBJ2-7; 11 nucleotides match TRBD1. Germline V gene sequence: CDR1 SGHVS, CDR2 FQNEAQ. This CDR3 is 15 amino acids long. V shed 4 bases, J shed 3 bases, and the junction held 5 bases outside the gene matches. CDR3 residues: CASSSRDRGDYEQYF. DNA for the CDR3: TGTGCCAGCAGCTCCCGGGACAGGGGGGACTACGAGCAGTACTTC.

The rearrangement joins TRBV19 to TRBJ2-7, with 9 bases lining up with TRBD1. CDR1 is LNHDA, CDR2 SQIVND, per germline (reference sequence). The V segment lost 4 bases and the J segment 0 bases; nucleotides outside the gene matches: 1. CDR3 length: 14 residues. This CDR3 reads CASSRQGDSYEQYF. The CDR3 coding sequence is TGTGCCAGTAGTAGACAGGGGGACTCCTACGAGCAGTACTTC.

The rearrangement joins TRBV6-5 to TRBJ2-7; D might be TRBD1 or TRBD2, each matching 5 bases. Germline assignment: CDR1 MNHEY and CDR2 SVGAGI. The V end lost 0 bases, the J end lost 6 bases, and 9 bases lay between the germline ends. The CDR3 length is 13 residues. In DNA, the CDR3 is TGTGCCAGCAGTTACTCTACTAGGGGCGAGCAGTACTTC. Its translation is CASSYSTRGEQYF.

The rearrangement joins TRBV6-4 to TRBJ2-1; D is unresolved. From germline, CDR1 is MRHNA and CDR2 SNTAGT. Trimming removed 3 bases from V and 8 bases from J, with 11 bases in between. The CDR3 has 13 residues. The CDR3 loop is CASSEMPWDEQFF. The CDR3 coding sequence is TGTGCCAGCAGTGAAATGCCGTGGGATGAGCAGTTCTTC.

This clone was seen once. The CDR3 nucleotides are TGTGCCAGCAGACTAGCGGGAGGGAACAATGAGCAGTTCTTC. Translation: CASRLAGGNNEQFF. The chain employs TRBV7-9 and TRBJ2-1; 13 nucleotides align to TRBD2. This CDR3 contains 14 residues. Germline V gene data show CDR1 as SEHNR and CDR2 as FQNEAQ (reference sequence). V lost 6 bases and J lost 5; bases outside the gene matches: 1. Drawing the rest from reference TRBV7-9 and TRBJ2-1, the complete variable domain is DTGVSQNPRHKITKRGQNVTFRCDPISEHNRLYWYRQTLGQGPEFLTYFQNEAQLEKSRLLSDRFSAERPKGSFSTLEIQRTEQGDSAMYLCASRLAGGNNEQFFGPGTRLTVL.

The V gene is TRBV28, the J gene TRBJ1-2; D uncertain. Germline assignment: CDR1 MDHEN and CDR2 SYDVKM. The V gene lost 7 bases and the J gene lost 3 bases, with 9 bases spanning the gap. The CDR3 has 12 amino acids. CDR3 nucleotide sequence: TGTGCCAGCACGGAGGACCACTATGGCTACACCTTC. Translated, it gives CASTEDHYGYTF.

The chain employs TRBV6-6 and TRBJ2-7; 10 bases agree with TRBD1. With V trimmed by 4 bases and J by 5 bases, 8 bases remained unmatched. CDR1 and CDR2 (germline): MNHNY, SVGAGI (reference sequence). The CDR3 contains 15 residues. In DNA form, the CDR3 reads TGTGCCAGCAGTTCCCCGGGACAGGGGAACCACGAGCAGTACTTC. Its translation: CASSSPGQGNHEQYF.

The chain is built from TRBV7-9 and TRBJ1-1; D gene uncertain. Germline CDR1 reads SEHNR; CDR2 reads FQNEAQ (reference sequence). V lost 11 bases, J lost 1 base, and 8 bases lay in between. CDR3 length: 11 residues. The CDR3 bases are TGTGCCTGGGAGGAGAACACTGAAGCTTTCTTT. This encodes CAWEENTEAFF.

In this sample, this clone turned up once. The chain couples TRBV6-5 to TRBJ2-1; maybe TRBD1 (6 bases). The CDR3 totals 15 residues. V lost 0 bases and J 8 bases, leaving 14 bases between the germline ends. From germline, CDR1 is MNHEY and CDR2 SVGAGI. This CDR3 is CASSYSLQGLHEQFF. CDR3 coding DNA: TGTGCCAGCAGTTACTCGTTACAGGGTTTGCATGAGCAGTTCTTC.

CDR3 sequence: CASSLAGVNEQFF. Written as DNA, the CDR3 is TGTGCCAGCAGCTTGGCCGGGGTTAATGAGCAGTTCTTC. The V gene is TRBV5-4, the J gene TRBJ2-1; tentative D call: TRBD2 (5 bases). V lost 0 bases and J 7 bases, leaving 8 bases between the germline ends. The CDR3 contains 13 residues. Germline CDR1 SGHNT, CDR2 YYREEE (reference sequence).

The genes are TRBV11-3 and TRBJ2-6; D call uncertain. The germline V gene has CDR1 SGHNT and CDR2 YENEEA. Trimming stripped 1 base from V and 2 bases from J, with 6 bases between. This CDR3 has 15 amino acids. In DNA form, the CDR3 reads TGTGCCAGCAGCTTAGGCAGGACTGGGGCCAACGTCCTGACTTTC. This sequence encodes CASSLGRTGANVLTF. Full variable domain (missing parts from reference TRBV11-3 and TRBJ2-6): EAGVVQSPRYKIIEKKQPVAFWCNPISGHNTLYWYLQNLGQGPELLIRYENEEAVDDSQLPKDRFSAERLKGVDSTLKIQPAELGDSAVYLCASSLGRTGANVLTFGAGSRLTVL.